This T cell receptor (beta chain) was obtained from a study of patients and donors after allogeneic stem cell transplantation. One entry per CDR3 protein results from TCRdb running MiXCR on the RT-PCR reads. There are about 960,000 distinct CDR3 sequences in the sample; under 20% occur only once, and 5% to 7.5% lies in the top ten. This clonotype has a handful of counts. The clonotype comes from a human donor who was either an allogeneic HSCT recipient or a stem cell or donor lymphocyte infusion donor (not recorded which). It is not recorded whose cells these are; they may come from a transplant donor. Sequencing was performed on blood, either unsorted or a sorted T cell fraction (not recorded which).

CDR3 DNA: TGTGCCAGCATGGCCGGGAACATTCAGTACTTC. It encodes CASMAGNIQYF. V is TRBV12-3 or TRBV12-4 and J is TRBJ2-4; D is unresolved. V lost 7 bases and J 7 bases, leaving 8 bases between the germline ends. The CDR3 has 11 residues.